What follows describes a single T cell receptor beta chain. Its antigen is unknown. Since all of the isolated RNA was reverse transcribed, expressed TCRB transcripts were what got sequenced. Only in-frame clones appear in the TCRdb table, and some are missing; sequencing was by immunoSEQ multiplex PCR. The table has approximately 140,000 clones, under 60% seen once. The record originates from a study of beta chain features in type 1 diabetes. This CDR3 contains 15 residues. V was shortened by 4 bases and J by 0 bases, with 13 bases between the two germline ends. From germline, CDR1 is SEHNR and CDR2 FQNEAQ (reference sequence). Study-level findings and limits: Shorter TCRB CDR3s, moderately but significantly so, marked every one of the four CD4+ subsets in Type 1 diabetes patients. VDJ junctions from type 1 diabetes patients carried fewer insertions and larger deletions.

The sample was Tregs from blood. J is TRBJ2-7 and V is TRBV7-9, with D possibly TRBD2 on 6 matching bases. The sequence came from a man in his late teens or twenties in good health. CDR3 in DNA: TGTGCCAGCAGCTACGGGGGACGGCTCTCCTACGAGCAGTACTTC. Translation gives CASSYGGRLSYEQYF.